This TCR beta chain came from a study of T cell responses to AZD1222 COVID-19 vaccine. Generated by immunoSEQ multiplex PCR, the TCRdb table keeps only in-frame clones and is missing some. The sample shows roughly 150,000 clones, 85% to 90% of them seen only once. Trimming pared 5 bases from V and 4 bases from J, leaving 15 bases between. Germline lookup yields CDR1 SGDLS and CDR2 YYNGEE. CDR3 length: 14 amino acids. This clone appeared a single time. The sample here was peripheral blood, taken on day 0 of AZD1222 vaccination. The TCR comes from an adult in good health. The genes are TRBV9 and TRBJ1-2, with D uncertain. This CDR3 reads CASRDPRNVYGYTF. The CDR3 nucleotides read TGTGCCAGCAGGGACCCAAGGAACGTCTATGGCTACACCTTC. The full variable domain, completed using reference TRBV9 and TRBJ1-2, is DSGVTQTPKHLITATGQRVTLRCSPRSGDLSVYWYQQSLDQGLQFLIQYYNGEERAKGNILERFSAQQFPDLHSELNLSSLELGDSALYFCASRDPRNVYGYTFGSGTRLTVV.